The clone carrying this T cell receptor beta chain appeared a few times. Its antigen is unknown. The entry originates in a study of response to subunit inactivated influenza vaccine. The study's findings and limits: There was a suggestion from the authors that each seasonal influenza vaccination recruits few new T cells.

TCRdb called the RT-PCR reads again in MiXCR, with one record for every CDR3 protein. Altogether under 950,000 distinct CDR3 sequences are present, about 20% being singletons, with the ten largest covering 9.5% to 13%. This TCR was recovered from a man aged 50 to 60 who received an inactivated influenza vaccine. Source: PBMCs from blood, taken roughly 5 days after vaccination.

The CDR3 region is CASSMIPGTHEQFF. CDR3 in DNA: TGTGCCAGCAGCATGATCCCCGGGACGCATGAGCAGTTCTTC. J is TRBJ2-1 and V is TRBV12-3 or TRBV12-4, with D perhaps being TRBD1 or TRBD2 (5 bases each). The CDR3 consists of 14 residues. Deletions cut 6 bases from V and 8 bases from J, with 17 bases between.